The 5 T cell receptor beta chains below all came from one sample that was sequenced in a study of blood T cell repertoires in COVID-19. Clones were sequenced by immunoSEQ multiplex PCR, and TCRdb holds only the in-frame ones, with some missing. Of around 100,000 clones detected, around 84% appear once; the ten largest clones hold about 12%. What was sequenced was peripheral blood. The receptors derive from a human donor in a cohort sampled during active COVID-19.

The chain employs TRBV6-5 and TRBJ1-4; 9 bases match TRBD1. V lost 5 bases, J lost 5 bases, and 6 bases stayed unmatched. This CDR3 spans 15 amino acids. Germline CDR1 is MNHEY and CDR2 is SVGAGI. The chain's CDR3 is CASSTGGAGNEKLFF. DNA of the CDR3: TGTGCCAGCAGTACAGGGGGCGCAGGAAATGAAAAACTGTTTTTT.

This clone was seen just once. The CDR3 loop is CASSRSDRWSTEAFF. Written as DNA, the CDR3 is TGTGCCAGCAGCAGATCCGACAGGTGGAGCACTGAAGCTTTCTTT. This rearrangement joins TRBV7-2 to TRBJ1-1; possibly TRBD1 for D (6 bases). Germline CDR1 reads SGHTA; CDR2 reads FQGNSA. CDR3 length: 15 amino acids. The V end lost 5 bases, the J end lost 4 bases, and 17 bases lay between the germline ends.

This clone was seen once. The genes are TRBV2 and TRBJ2-5, with 12 bases fitting TRBD2. Germline-derived CDR1 and CDR2 are SNHLY and FYNNEI. Trimming took 6 bases from V and 0 from J; bases not matched to a gene: 2. The CDR3 has 15 residues. The CDR3 reads CASSGTSGYQETQYF. CDR3 nucleotides: TGTGCCAGCAGCGGGACTAGCGGGTACCAAGAGACCCAGTACTTC.

The V gene is TRBV19, the J gene TRBJ1-2, with 10 positions matching TRBD1. The germline V gene has CDR1 LNHDA and CDR2 SQIVND (reference sequence). The CDR3 sequence is 16 residues long. The V gene end was trimmed by 3 bases and the J gene end by 3 bases; junction bases not matched to a gene: 7. CDR3 nucleotide sequence: TGTGCCAGTAGTATGACAGGGGGCAACCATGACTATGGCTACACCTTC. It is translated as CASSMTGGNHDYGYTF. Full variable domain (remainder filled in from reference TRBV19 and TRBJ1-2): DGGITQSPKYLFRKEGQNVTLSCEQNLNHDAMYWYRQDPGQGLRLIYYSQIVNDFQKGDIAEGYSVSREKKESFPLTVTSAQKNPTAFYLCASSMTGGNHDYGYTFGSGTRLTVV.

This clone has a handful of counts. V is TRBV18 and J is TRBJ1-3, with D possibly TRBD1 on 6 matching bases. Germline CDR1 reads KGHSH; CDR2 reads LQKENI. Trimming took off 3 bases at V and 4 bases at J, with 19 bases between the two ends. The length of the CDR3 is 17 residues. The CDR3 spells CASSPNIPTGRGNTIYF. CDR3 DNA sequence: TGTGCCAGCTCACCCAACATCCCGACAGGCCGCGGAAACACCATATATTTT.